This TCR beta chain was sequenced during a study of OX40 agonist ivuxolimab in advanced cancers. Background on the whole study: Ivuxolimab was an agonistic, fully human IgG2 monoclonal antibody directed against OX40 (CD134), a costimulatory receptor. Prior anti-PD-1, anti-PD-L1 or anti-CTLA-4 therapy was permitted, and about two fifths of dose-escalation patients had received checkpoint inhibitors. A male proportion of roughly 80% and a mean age of around 60 years, ranging from about 23 to 79, were recorded for the dose-escalation cohort. Among the roughly 52 dose-escalation patients, about 19 had hepatocellular carcinoma, approximately 15 melanoma, 9 renal cell carcinoma and 9 head and neck cancer. The purpose of peripheral TCRbeta sequencing was to test whether ivuxolimab changed TCR sequence diversity and led to clonal T-cell expansion. Intravenous ivuxolimab was administered to patients every 2 weeks at six dose levels: 0.01, 0.1, 0.3, 1.5, 3 and 10 mg/kg. Partial responses occurred in three dose-escalation patients, of whom one had hepatocellular carcinoma and two had cutaneous melanoma. The paper covers the monotherapy dose-escalation part of the phase I ivuxolimab trial, which included N ≈ 57 patients.

Patients with autoimmune disease history or receiving systemic immunosuppression were excluded from the trial. Peripheral blood for TCR sequencing was collected from all dose cohorts at baseline, on cycle 4 day 1, and on cycle 7 day 1. The samples were taken from a phase I, first-in-human, multicenter, open-label dose-escalation trial of ivuxolimab. Adults with locally advanced or metastatic melanoma, renal cell carcinoma, hepatocellular carcinoma or head and neck squamous cell carcinoma were enrolled in the trial. Before TCR sequencing, CD4+ T cells and CD8+ T cells from peripheral blood were sorted into separate populations. Relative to germline, V is 6 bases shorter and J is 11 bases shorter, with 20 bases between their ends. The CDR3 spans 15 residues, from the cysteine through the phenylalanine. Only CDR3 DNA is held: 45 bases, read in frame from base 1. CDR1 and CDR2 (LNHDA, SQIVND) derive from the germline V gene (reference sequence).

For sequencing of the TCRbeta CDR3 region, genomic DNA was extracted from the sorted cells. TCRbeta CDR3 regions were sequenced using the immunoSEQ Assay. Entries here come from immuneACCESS through TCRdb and include only in-frame sequences with V and J called. Some clones fail to appear in such tables; in the studies checked, an unresolved V gene covers under half of the shortfall, and the cause of the remainder is unknown. The table for this sample lists around 79,000 clones; 65% to 90% of them were counted only once. The ten top clones hold about 0.6% of the sample. Overall study results and their limits: Low levels of normalized T-cell clonal expansion were also shown by some nonresponding patients. At doses from 0.1 to 3.0 mg/kg, clonal expansion was seen in both CD4+ and CD8+ blood T cells between baseline and week 6. Antigen specificity was not determined for the clonally expanded peripheral T cells. In partial responders in the 0.1-3.0 mg/kg groups, normalized peripheral clonal expansion was found to be among the lowest, especially among CD8+ T cells. On average, CD8+ T cells showed more expanded clones than CD4+ T cells after ivuxolimab.

As regards this clone: It lacks a known antigen. No base quality values were provided; no much bigger clone lies one nucleotide off.

The sample consisted of CD4+ or CD8+ T cells sorted from blood, taken in a trial of the OX40 agonist ivuxolimab. The receptor was derived from an adult with an advanced solid tumor such as melanoma, head and neck, liver or kidney cancer. The rearrangement joined TRBV19 to TRBJ1-6; no confident D gene assignment can be made. The nucleotide sequence is TGTGCCAGTAGCCCAGGTCGAGGCAGTGGGACACCCCTCCACTTT. This codes for CASSPGRGSGTPLHF.